This T cell receptor (beta chain) emerged from a study of blood T cell repertoires in COVID-19. At the level of the study: COVID-19 samples, acute and convalescent, were from the United States, Italy and Spain. PBMCs, B-cell-depleted T cells, or T cells provided the cDNA or gDNA that made up the material.

V gave up 9 bases and J gave up 1 base, with 13 bases separating them. The CDR3 covers 14 residues. Germline assignment: CDR1 MDHEN and CDR2 SYDVKM. Authors' data handling: Estimation of nucleated cell counts relied on the amplification of reference gene primers. TCRdb keeps only in-frame clones here, not all; method: immunoSEQ multiplex PCR. Clone size and the V and J calls come from that table; the DNA yielded D and trimming. The table includes fewer than 120,000 clones, about 85% detected once. What was sequenced was peripheral blood. V and J are TRBV28 and TRBJ1-5; D is ambiguous. The source is a human donor in a cohort sampled during active COVID-19. Here the CDR3 DNA reads TGTGCCAGTAATCAGGTCGGAAGCAATCAGCCCCAGCATTTT. Amino acid sequence: CASNQVGSNQPQHF.